The 32 T cell receptor beta chains below all came from one sample that was sequenced in a study of blood T cell repertoires in COVID-19. The data were produced by immunoSEQ multiplex PCR, yet TCRdb's version contains in-frame clones alone and is incomplete. The sample lists 300,000 to 400,000 clones; more than 75% were seen once. Material for sequencing was PBMCs or T cells enriched from blood (not recorded which). Source of these receptors: a young woman who had recovered from COVID-19.

The rearrangement joins TRBV9 to TRBJ2-7; 14 nucleotides match TRBD2. With 3 bases clipped from V and 4 bases from J, the junction kept 9 bases outside the gene matches. The length of the CDR3 is 17 residues. In germline, CDR1 is SGDLS, CDR2 YYNGEE. CDR3 residues: CASSADPGTSGGYEQYF. In DNA, the CDR3 is TGTGCCAGCAGCGCTGACCCAGGGACTAGCGGGGGTTACGAGCAGTACTTC.

This chain links TRBV6-5 with TRBJ1-1; D is unresolved. The germline V gene has CDR1 MNHEY and CDR2 SVGAGI. The CDR3 has 14 residues. Trimming cost V 7 bases and J 5 bases, with 17 bases left between them. The CDR3 bases are TGTGCCAGCACCATAGACTCCTTCGATACTGAAGCTTTCTTT. Residues: CASTIDSFDTEAFF.

For the CDR3, the DNA is TGTGCCAGTAGACCAACAGGGGGGCATTCTGAAGCTTTCTTT. Translated: CASRPTGGHSEAFF. The chain employs TRBV19 and TRBJ1-1, with 8 bases identical to TRBD1. The V and J ends lost 6 bases and 6 bases, in that order; junction bases with no gene match: 9. The CDR3 length is 14 residues. Per germline, CDR1 LNHDA and CDR2 SQIVND (reference sequence). Filled out from reference TRBV19 and TRBJ1-1, the complete variable domain reads DGGITQSPKYLFRKEGQNVTLSCEQNLNHDAMYWYRQDPGQGLRLIYYSQIVNDFQKGDIAEGYSVSREKKESFPLTVTSAQKNPTAFYLCASRPTGGHSEAFFGQGTRLTVV.

This clone has just a few counts. The J gene is TRBJ1-6, the V gene TRBV5-4, with 9 nucleotides matching TRBD1. This CDR3 spans 14 amino acids. Germline V gives CDR1 SGHNT, CDR2 YYREEE (reference sequence). With V trimmed by 3 bases and J by 12 bases, 7 bases remained unmatched. Here the CDR3 reads CASSSGTGLGPLHF. The CDR3 DNA reads as TGTGCCAGCAGCTCTGGGACAGGGTTGGGACCCCTCCACTTT.

The genes are TRBV29-1 and TRBJ1-5; D may be TRBD1 (6 bases). V lost 5 bases and J lost 11, with 22 bases in between. Germline assignment: CDR1 SQVTM and CDR2 ANQGSEA. This CDR3 comprises 14 residues. The CDR3 loop reads CSVSQGAGEGSQHF. In nucleotides, the CDR3 is TGCAGCGTTTCACAGGGCGCCGGGGAGGGGTCCCAGCATTTT.

V gene TRBV4-3 combines with J gene TRBJ2-7; 8 positions match TRBD1. This CDR3 comprises 17 residues. V shed 2 bases and J 1 base; nucleotides not matched to a gene: 10. Germline V gives CDR1 LGHNA, CDR2 YSLEER. This chain's CDR3 is CASSQNPGGPGSYEQYF. CDR3 bases: TGCGCCAGCAGCCAAAACCCAGGGGGCCCTGGATCCTACGAGCAGTACTTC.

V gene TRBV5-1 combines with J gene TRBJ2-7; 10 bases match TRBD2. CDR1 is SGHRS, CDR2 YFSETQ, per germline. The CDR3 spans 17 residues. V was pared by 0 bases and J by 0 bases, with 6 bases of the junction left unmatched. The CDR3 protein is CASSLESSGGYSYEQYF. As DNA, the CDR3 is TGCGCCAGCAGCTTGGAGTCTAGCGGGGGATACTCCTACGAGCAGTACTTC.

V and J are TRBV2 and TRBJ1-3; D not resolved. Deletions cut 1 base from V and 3 bases from J, with 10 bases between. Germline V gene sequence: CDR1 SNHLY, CDR2 FYNNEI. The length of the CDR3 is 15 residues. In DNA form, the CDR3 reads TGTGCCAGCAGTGAAGAACAGCTTTTTGGAAACACCATATATTTT. Translation: CASSEEQLFGNTIYF.

V gene TRBV18 combines with J gene TRBJ2-5; no definite D call. Per the germline V gene, CDR1 is KGHSH and CDR2 is LQKENI. The CDR3 is 15 amino acids. With 0 bases removed from V and 5 bases from J, the gap between germline ends came to 13 bases. CDR3 residues: CASSPPSRVSETQYF. CDR3 in DNA: TGTGCCAGCTCACCACCTTCCCGGGTTTCGGAGACCCAGTACTTC.

This clone turned up a few times. The same CDR3 arises from other DNA sequences in this sample as well. V is TRBV5-1 and J is TRBJ1-5, with 9 bases aligning to TRBD1. Germline V gene lookup returns CDR1 SGHRS and CDR2 YFSETQ. The CDR3 totals 14 residues. V trimming: 0 bases; J trimming: 7 bases; junction bases outside the gene matches: 2. The CDR3, as DNA: TGCGCCAGCAGCTTGGGGACAGGGGACCAGCCCCAGCATTTT. Encoded protein: CASSLGTGDQPQHF.

This chain joins TRBV11-2 and TRBJ1-3, with 9 positions matching TRBD1. Germline V gene data show CDR1 as SGHAT and CDR2 as FQNNGV. This CDR3 is 16 amino acids long. The trim removed 4 bases at V and 0 bases at J, leaving 4 bases unmatched. The CDR3 DNA reads as TGTGCCAGCAGCTCGGGACAGGGAATCTCTGGAAACACCATATATTTT. Amino acid sequence: CASSSGQGISGNTIYF.

The chain couples TRBV13 to TRBJ1-2; TRBD1 matches at 7 bases. Trimming at V came to 3 bases and at J to 7 bases, leaving 8 bases not matched to a gene. Germline CDR1 reads PRHDT; CDR2 reads FYEKMQ (reference sequence). The CDR3 extends over 14 amino acids. The DNA of the CDR3 is TGTGCCAGCAGCTTTTTCCAGGGGGAAGTTGGCTACACCTTC. Encoded protein: CASSFFQGEVGYTF.

The V call is TRBV9, the J call TRBJ1-5; TRBD1 might be the D (6 bases). Per germline, CDR1 SGDLS and CDR2 YYNGEE. This CDR3 has 13 amino acids. The V gene lost 3 bases and the J gene lost 7 bases, with 11 bases spanning the gap. The CDR3 sequence: CASSGGPRQPQHF. CDR3 sequence (DNA): TGTGCCAGCAGCGGGGGGCCAAGACAGCCCCAGCATTTT.

The chain combines TRBV12-3 or TRBV12-4 with TRBJ2-7; D perhaps matches TRBD2 (5 bases). The CDR3 spans 13 residues. V was clipped by 8 bases and J by 5 bases, with 16 bases between them. The CDR3 coding sequence is TGTGCCAGCCGGCCGAGGGAGAACCACGAGCAGTACTTC. Translating it yields CASRPRENHEQYF.

V usage is TRBV24-1 and J usage is TRBJ2-1; the D is unclear. This CDR3 is built from 12 residues. With 1 base removed from V and 8 bases from J, the gap between germline ends came to 5 bases. CDR1 and CDR2 from the germline V gene are KGHDR and SFDVKD. As DNA, the CDR3 is TGTGCCACCAGTGATTTTAGTGATGAGCAGTTCTTC. Encoded protein: CATSDFSDEQFF.

The rearrangement links TRBV3-1 (or the pseudogene TRBV3-2) to TRBJ2-7; 7 nucleotides agree with TRBD1. V trimming: 0 bases; J trimming: 4 bases; junction bases outside the gene matches: 18. Germline V gene sequence: CDR1 LGHDT, CDR2 YNNKEL (reference sequence). The CDR3 length is 19 residues. CDR3 DNA sequence: TGTGCCAGCAGCCAAGATCCCTACCGGGACAGCCATATGACTTACGAGCAGTACTTC. This translates into CASSQDPYRDSHMTYEQYF.

The genes are TRBV7-3 and TRBJ1-1; weak D call: TRBD1 (5 bases). The CDR3 runs to 16 residues. Per germline, CDR1 SGHTA and CDR2 FQGTGA. V was shortened by 1 base and J by 0 bases, with 12 bases between the two germline ends. CDR3 sequence: CASSLNRQGLNTEAFF. The DNA for the CDR3 is TGTGCCAGCAGCTTAAATCGGCAGGGTTTGAACACTGAAGCTTTCTTT.

J is TRBJ1-2 and V is TRBV29-1; TRBD1 might be the D (6 bases). CDR1 and CDR2 (germline): SQVTM, ANQGSEA. This CDR3 has 15 amino acids. The ends were cut back, 3 bases at V and 0 bases at J, with 14 bases in the middle. CDR3 nucleotide sequence: TGCAGCGTTGAGGCCGCGGACAGCTCTAACTATGGCTACACCTTC. The encoded protein is CSVEAADSSNYGYTF.

The V call is TRBV4-1, the J call TRBJ1-5, with D perhaps TRBD1 (5 bases). The CDR3 spans 17 residues. The germline CDR1 and CDR2 sequences are MGHRA and YSYEKL. Trimming took 1 base from V and 1 from J, leaving 14 bases between them. CDR3 coding DNA: TGCGCCAGCAGCCAAGGCCAAGGGACTATAAGCAATCAGCCCCAGCATTTT. Translation: CASSQGQGTISNQPQHF.

This clone has just a few counts. The rearrangement uses TRBV7-9 and TRBJ1-4, with TRBD1 matching 9 bases. The CDR3 contains 15 residues. Germline assignment: CDR1 SEHNR and CDR2 FQNEAQ (reference sequence). V gave up 5 bases and J gave up 8 bases; unmatched junction bases: 9. CDR3 in amino acids: CASSPNRGRREKLFF. CDR3 DNA: TGTGCCAGCAGCCCCAACAGGGGGCGGCGGGAAAAACTGTTTTTT.

The chain couples TRBV27 to TRBJ1-2; 10 nucleotides agree with TRBD1. Looked up from germline, CDR1 is MNHEY and CDR2 is SMNVEV (reference sequence). The CDR3 spans 13 residues. Trimming cost V 2 bases and J 8 bases; bases outside gene matches: 2. Written as DNA, the CDR3 is TGTGCCAGCAGTTTAGAGACAGGGGGCGGCTACACCTTC. Protein product: CASSLETGGGYTF.

V and J are TRBV7-8 and TRBJ2-2; D uncertain. This CDR3 comprises 14 residues. The V and J ends lost 5 bases and 0 bases respectively, with 7 bases between them. From germline, CDR1 is SGHVS and CDR2 FQNEAQ. The CDR3: CASSPDTNTGELFF. CDR3 DNA sequence: TGTGCCAGCAGCCCCGACACGAACACCGGGGAGCTGTTTTTT.

The chain is built from TRBV7-3 and TRBJ2-5, with D unresolved. The germline V gene encodes CDR1 SGHTA and CDR2 FQGTGA. The CDR3 extends over 13 amino acids. Trimming removed 7 bases from V and 4 bases from J, with 13 bases in between. CDR3 nucleotide sequence: TGTGCCAGCACCACCATGGTCGGAGAGACCCAGTACTTC. Its translation is CASTTMVGETQYF.

The sample holds a few counts of this clone. The V gene is TRBV14, the J gene TRBJ1-1, with D hard to call. Per the germline V gene, CDR1 is SGHDN and CDR2 is FVKESK. The CDR3 loop spans 16 amino acids. Trimming took off 0 bases at V and 0 bases at J, with 11 bases between the two ends. The chain's CDR3 is CASSQDFGPMNTEAFF. DNA for the CDR3: TGTGCCAGCAGCCAAGATTTTGGGCCCATGAACACTGAAGCTTTCTTT.

The rearrangement uses TRBV19 and TRBJ2-1, with D perhaps matching TRBD1 (5 bases). V was clipped by 1 base and J by 0 bases, with 16 bases between them. This CDR3 spans 18 amino acids. Germline values: CDR1 LNHDA, CDR2 SQIVND (reference sequence). CDR3 loop: CASSIVERGWSSYNEQFF. The CDR3 region has the DNA TGTGCCAGTAGTATAGTAGAAAGGGGATGGAGCTCCTACAATGAGCAGTTCTTC. Variable domain in full (rest from reference TRBV19 and TRBJ2-1): DGGITQSPKYLFRKEGQNVTLSCEQNLNHDAMYWYRQDPGQGLRLIYYSQIVNDFQKGDIAEGYSVSREKKESFPLTVTSAQKNPTAFYLCASSIVERGWSSYNEQFFGPGTRLTVL.

This sequence joins TRBV27 and TRBJ2-7; a weak D match, TRBD1 (5 bases). The V end lost 3 bases, the J end lost 2 bases, and 14 bases lay between the germline ends. Germline V gene lookup returns CDR1 MNHEY and CDR2 SMNVEV (reference sequence). The CDR3 contains 15 residues. The CDR3 sequence: CASSFVGAAPYEQYF. The CDR3 nucleotides read TGTGCCAGCAGTTTCGTAGGGGCCGCCCCCTACGAGCAGTACTTC.

This chain connects TRBV27 to TRBJ2-7; 9 bases align to TRBD2. The trim removed 3 bases at V and 6 bases at J, leaving 3 bases unmatched. There are 13 residues in the CDR3. CDR1 and CDR2 (germline): MNHEY, SMNVEV (reference sequence). CDR3 in DNA: TGTGCCAGCAGTTTTGTTAGCGGGGGCGAGCAGTACTTC. This encodes CASSFVSGGEQYF.

The genes are TRBV27 and TRBJ2-3; D ambiguous. CDR1 and CDR2 from the germline V gene are MNHEY and SMNVEV (reference sequence). This CDR3 is built from 17 residues. The V and J ends lost 7 bases and 0 bases respectively, with 20 bases between them. DNA of the CDR3: TGTGCCAGCACCTTTTCCTTCCCCCCCCTGAGCACAGATACGCAGTATTTT. Translation: CASTFSFPPLSTDTQYF.

The genes are TRBV3-1 (or the pseudogene TRBV3-2) and TRBJ2-3; TRBD2 matches 12 bases. V was clipped by 4 bases and J by 1 base; unmatched bases: 15. This CDR3 is built from 20 residues. Germline CDR1 is LGHDT and CDR2 is YNNKEL (reference sequence). The CDR3 bases are TGTGCCAGCAGCCTTGGGATCTCTAGCGGGGGGGGATTCCGCACAGATACGCAGTATTTT. Its protein is CASSLGISSGGGFRTDTQYF.

The genes are TRBV19 and TRBJ1-5; 12 positions agree with TRBD1. Trimming cost V 3 bases and J 7 bases; bases outside gene matches: 4. The CDR3 totals 15 residues. Germline lookup yields CDR1 LNHDA and CDR2 SQIVND (reference sequence). DNA for the CDR3: TGTGCCAGTAGTATGGGACAGGGGGCGTCACAGCCCCAGCATTTT. It codes for CASSMGQGASQPQHF.

This clone was counted only a few times. V and J are TRBV6-4 and TRBJ1-6, with TRBD1 identical over 7 bases. J gave up 7 bases and V 4 bases, and 7 bases lay outside the gene matches. The CDR3 sequence is 15 residues long. The germline V gene encodes CDR1 MRHNA and CDR2 SNTAGT. The CDR3 nucleotides are TGTGCCAGCAGTGCCAGGGGGGAGAGGAATTCACCCCTCCACTTT. Translating it yields CASSARGERNSPLHF.

The chain uses TRBV5-5 and TRBJ1-6; 10 bases align to TRBD1. CDR1 and CDR2 from the germline V gene are SGHKS and YYEKEE (reference sequence). CDR3 length: 15 amino acids. V was clipped by 4 bases and J by 10 bases; unmatched bases: 8. DNA for the CDR3: TGTGCCAGCAGCAAAGGGGACAGGGGTCGCTCACCCCTCCACTTT. This sequence encodes CASSKGDRGRSPLHF.